A single sample gave rise to the 26 T cell receptor beta chains below, sequenced in a study of blood T cell repertoires in COVID-19. Sequencing was performed with immunoSEQ multiplex PCR; in TCRdb, only in-frame clones are kept and a portion is missing. The table has a few hundred thousand clones, more than 75% seen once. The sequenced sample was PBMCs or T cells enriched from blood (not recorded which). These receptors all stem from a woman younger than 30 who had recovered from COVID-19.

The CDR3 loop reads CASSKGGGQGALEQYF. CDR3 DNA: TGTGCCAGCAGCAAAGGGGGCGGACAGGGGGCTCTCGAGCAGTACTTC. The chain has TRBV21-1 and TRBJ2-7; the table names TRBD1, a call not compared with the DNA. TRBV21-1 is noted as a pseudogene. The CDR3 is made up of 16 amino acids.

The gene calls are TRBV19 and TRBJ1-2; D is unclear. The germline V gene has CDR1 LNHDA and CDR2 SQIVND (reference sequence). CDR3 length equals 15 residues. V shed 4 bases and J shed 4 bases, with 16 bases lying between them. The CDR3 DNA is TGTGCCAGTAGTAAGTCGAGCGGTGGGCGCTATGGCTACACCTTC. Its translation: CASSKSSGGRYGYTF.

V is TRBV11-2 and J is TRBJ1-2; D is perhaps TRBD1 (5 bases). V dropped 3 bases and J dropped 4 bases, with 12 bases sitting between them. This CDR3 is 14 amino acids long. The germline gives CDR1 SGHAT, CDR2 FQNNGV. For the CDR3, the DNA is TGTGCCAGCAGCTTTCCAGGGCCAGGCTATGGCTACACCTTC. Protein product: CASSFPGPGYGYTF.

V and J are TRBV7-2 and TRBJ1-1, with D possibly TRBD1 on 6 matching bases. The CDR3 covers 14 residues. Germline V CDR1 and CDR2: SGHTA, FQGNSA. The germline V and J ends were trimmed by 6 bases and 3 bases, with 14 bases remaining between them. The CDR3 region has the DNA TGTGCCAGCAGTCGGGGGAGGGGGTACACTGAAGCTTTCTTT. As protein: CASSRGRGYTEAFF.

The chain is built from TRBV30 and TRBJ2-7, with no clear D. The germline V and J ends were trimmed by 0 bases and 0 bases, with 15 bases remaining between them. This CDR3 region has 16 residues. Per the germline V gene, CDR1 is GTSNPN and CDR2 is SVGIG (reference sequence). The CDR3 DNA follows: TGTGCCTGGAGTGTACGGTGGCGGTTGAGCTCCTACGAGCAGTACTTC. This codes for CAWSVRWRLSSYEQYF. The full variable domain, rest sourced from reference TRBV30 and TRBJ2-7, is SQTIHQWPATLVQPVGSPLSLECTVEGTSNPNLYWYRQAAGRGLQLLFYSVGIGQISSEVPQNLSASRPQDRQFILSSKKLLLSDSGFYLCAWSVRWRLSSYEQYFGPGTRLTVT.

J is TRBJ1-4 and V is TRBV28; 7 nucleotides agree with TRBD1. Germline V CDR1 and CDR2: MDHEN, SYDVKM. This CDR3 has 16 residues. V dropped 6 bases and J dropped 0; count of bases not matched to a gene: 7. CDR3 region: CASSPLGTATNEKLFF. CDR3 nucleotides: TGTGCCAGCAGCCCCTTGGGGACAGCAACTAATGAAAAACTGTTTTTT.

The chain uses TRBV6-5 and TRBJ1-2; D is perhaps TRBD1 (6 bases). This CDR3 spans 13 amino acids. Germline V CDR1 and CDR2: MNHEY, SVGAGI. V dropped 1 base and J dropped 7 bases, with 10 bases sitting between them. The CDR3, as DNA: TGTGCCAGCAGTTACTTGACAGGTCGTGGCTACACCTTC. This encodes CASSYLTGRGYTF.

The chain combines TRBV3-1 (or the pseudogene TRBV3-2) with TRBJ2-2, with a weak D call TRBD2 (6 bases). The CDR3 is 16 residues long. The germline gives CDR1 LGHDT, CDR2 YNNKEL (reference sequence). V lost 4 bases, J lost 6 bases, and 18 bases lay in between. The CDR3 DNA sequence: TGTGCCAGCAGCCGCGGCGTGGGGGGAAGGTCCGGGGAGCTGTTTTTT. Protein: CASSRGVGGRSGELFF.

This chain joins TRBV3-1 (or the pseudogene TRBV3-2) and TRBJ2-1; 7 bases map to TRBD2. The CDR3 has 16 residues. Looked up from germline, CDR1 is LGHDT and CDR2 is YNNKEL (reference sequence). Trimming cost V 0 bases and J 4 bases; bases outside gene matches: 6. The DNA for the CDR3 is TGTGCCAGCAGCCAAGAGGGGACTACCCTTTACAATGAGCAGTTCTTC. It codes for CASSQEGTTLYNEQFF.

Notes on this clone: A read error may produce the germline difference seen at one junction end. The genes are TRBV10-1 and TRBJ2-7, with D maybe TRBD1 (6 bases). The CDR3 is 13 residues long. CDR1 is WNHNN, CDR2 SYGVQD, per germline (reference sequence). In DNA, the CDR3 is TGCGCCAGCAGTGAGCACCGGGACACTCCTCTGGACTTC. Its translation: CASSEHRDTPLDF.

The rearrangement uses TRBV19 and TRBJ1-6, with D unresolved. The germline V gene encodes CDR1 LNHDA and CDR2 SQIVND (reference sequence). Trimming shortened V by 3 bases and J by 13 bases, and 19 bases separated the two germline ends. This CDR3 spans 15 amino acids. The CDR3, as DNA: TGTGCCAGTAGTATTGGTACCGAGTCGGGTCCGCCCCTCCACTTT. Translated: CASSIGTESGPPLHF.

This rearrangement joins TRBV9 to TRBJ2-2; 11 bases fit TRBD2. The CDR3 totals 19 residues. Unmatched junction bases numbered 11, after V lost 3 bases and J lost 1 base. From germline, CDR1 is SGDLS and CDR2 YYNGEE. The CDR3 spells CASSASTSGDYRNTGELFF. In DNA form, the CDR3 reads TGTGCCAGCAGCGCTTCGACTAGCGGGGACTATCGGAACACCGGGGAGCTGTTTTTT. Full variable domain (remainder filled in from reference TRBV9 and TRBJ2-2): DSGVTQTPKHLITATGQRVTLRCSPRSGDLSVYWYQQSLDQGLQFLIQYYNGEERAKGNILERFSAQQFPDLHSELNLSSLELGDSALYFCASSASTSGDYRNTGELFFGEGSRLTVL.

This clone has a handful of counts. The chain couples TRBV10-1 to TRBJ1-1; TRBD1 matches 7 bases. The CDR3 totals 14 residues. With 7 bases clipped from V and 4 bases from J, the junction kept 9 bases outside the gene matches. CDR1 is WNHNN and CDR2 is SYGVQD in the germline V gene (reference sequence). CDR3 protein: CASTDRAFGTEAFF. CDR3 nucleotide sequence: TGCGCCAGCACAGACAGGGCGTTTGGCACTGAAGCTTTCTTT.

J is TRBJ2-7 and V is TRBV25-1; D is perhaps TRBD1 (5 bases). Trimming cost V 2 bases and J 2 bases, with 13 bases left between them. The CDR3 is 15 residues long. Germline CDR1 reads MGHDK; CDR2 reads SYGVNS. CDR3 nucleotides: TGTGCCAGCAGTGAAGTGACAGCCCATCCCTACGAGCAGTACTTC. Amino acid sequence: CASSEVTAHPYEQYF.

The chain is built from TRBV4-1 and TRBJ2-7; 8 nucleotides match TRBD1. Germline V gives CDR1 MGHRA, CDR2 YSYEKL. The CDR3 runs 14 residues. The junction had 3 bases not matched to a gene; V was cut back by 1 base and J by 4 bases. The CDR3 DNA is TGCGCCAGCAGCCAAGGACAGGGGATTTACGAGCAGTACTTC. Amino acid sequence: CASSQGQGIYEQYF.

V and J are TRBV4-2 and TRBJ1-3; D possibly corresponds to TRBD1 (5 bases). Germline loops: CDR1 LGHNA, CDR2 YNFKEQ. V dropped 0 bases and J dropped 3 bases, with 15 bases sitting between them. The CDR3 has 17 amino acids. DNA of the CDR3: TGTGCCAGCAGCCAAGAGGGGCGAGGGACTGGTGGAAACACCATATATTTT. It specifies CASSQEGRGTGGNTIYF.

The chain combines TRBV29-1 with TRBJ2-3; the match to TRBD2 covers 11 bases. V was pared by 3 bases and J by 8 bases, with 4 bases of the junction left unmatched. CDR1 is SQVTM and CDR2 is ANQGSEA in the germline V gene. CDR3 length: 13 amino acids. CDR3 in amino acids: CSVDSGGAVTQYF. The CDR3 nucleotides read TGCAGCGTTGATAGCGGGGGGGCGGTTACGCAGTATTTT.

This clone has more than one count but fewer than ten. The chain combines TRBV28 with TRBJ1-4; 8 bases are shared with TRBD1. The CDR3 has 15 amino acids. V gave up 6 bases and J gave up 0 bases; unmatched junction bases: 3. The germline V gene has CDR1 MDHEN and CDR2 SYDVKM. The CDR3 DNA reads TGTGCCAGCAGCGAGACAGGGGCAACTAATGAAAAACTGTTTTTT. Translation gives CASSETGATNEKLFF. Full variable domain (outside the CDR3, taken from reference TRBV28 and TRBJ1-4): DVKVTQSSRYLVKRTGEKVFLECVQDMDHENMFWYRQDPGLGLRLIYFSYDVKMKEKGDIPEGYSVSREKKERFSLILESASTNQTSMYLCASSETGATNEKLFFGSGTQLSVL.

V is TRBV30 and J is TRBJ2-1, with D possibly being TRBD1 (5 bases). Germline V gives CDR1 GTSNPN, CDR2 SVGIG (reference sequence). The CDR3 is made up of 15 amino acids. V lost 0 bases to trimming and J lost 6 bases, with 15 bases between them. CDR3 DNA: TGTGCCTGGAGTGTTCCCCTCCAGGGTTTCAATGAGCAGTTCTTC. Translating gives CAWSVPLQGFNEQFF.

CDR3 residues: CAIRRDLNTEAFF. In DNA, the CDR3 is TGTGCCATCAGGAGAGACTTGAACACTGAAGCTTTCTTT. The gene calls are TRBV10-3 and TRBJ1-1; D not certain. V was cut by 6 bases and J by 0 bases, with 8 bases left in between. This CDR3 region has 13 residues. Germline V lookup: CDR1 ENHRY, CDR2 SYGVKD.

V gene TRBV5-6 combines with J gene TRBJ2-1; 10 bases agree with TRBD1. The germline CDR1 and CDR2 sequences are SGHDT and YYEEEE. The length of the CDR3 is 15 residues. Trimming at V came to 1 base and at J to 5 bases, leaving 3 bases not matched to a gene. For the CDR3, the DNA is TGTGCCAGCAGCTTGCTCGGACAGGGGGACAATGAGCAGTTCTTC. Amino acid sequence: CASSLLGQGDNEQFF. The variable domain in full, completed from reference TRBV5-6 and TRBJ2-1, reads DAGVTQSPTHLIKTRGQQVTLRCSPKSGHDTVSWYQQALGQGPQFIFQYYEEEERQRGNFPDRFSGHQFPNYSSELNVNALLLGDSALYLCASSLLGQGDNEQFFGPGTRLTVL.

J is TRBJ1-2 and V is TRBV5-6; no clear D gene. The CDR3 totals 16 residues. Germline CDR1 and CDR2: SGHDT and YYEEEE. Trimming left V 3 bases short and J 5 bases short, with 20 bases between. CDR3 coding DNA: TGTGCCAGCAGCTCTGGGCCCGACCGTCCCAGATATGGCTACACCTTC. Encoded protein: CASSSGPDRPRYGYTF.

Worth noting for this clone: Compared with germline, one end of the junction differs, possibly owing to a read error. The chain recombines TRBV18 with TRBJ1-1, with D unresolved. CDR1 and CDR2 (germline): KGHSH, LQKENI. This CDR3 has 15 residues. CDR3 amino acids: CASSPPHGMNTEAFF. The CDR3 nucleotides read TGTGCCAGTTCACCACCGCACGGTATGAACACTGAAGCTTTCTTT.

This chain joins TRBV5-1 and TRBJ1-4; possible D gene TRBD1, 5 bases. The CDR3 has 14 residues. The germline V gene has CDR1 SGHRS and CDR2 YFSETQ. V was cut by 0 bases and J by 8 bases, with 11 bases left in between. The CDR3 sequence: CASSLGAGSEKLFF. The CDR3 DNA follows: TGCGCCAGCAGCTTGGGGGCAGGGTCGGAAAAACTGTTTTTT.

This clone was recorded only once. The chain is built from TRBV28 and TRBJ2-7; D is uncertain. The CDR3 is 17 amino acids. Germline V gene sequence: CDR1 MDHEN, CDR2 SYDVKM. V was clipped by 6 bases and J by 4 bases, with 25 bases between them. CDR3 amino acids: CASSSLDLQNKDYEQYF. The CDR3 DNA reads TGTGCCAGCAGCTCCCTGGATTTACAGAACAAGGATTACGAGCAGTACTTC.

This clone is a singleton in its sample. The V and J genes are TRBV6-1 and TRBJ1-2; 7 nucleotides agree with TRBD1. Losses at the gene ends were 1 base for V and 4 bases for J; bases not matched to a gene: 6. The CDR3 totals 15 residues. Germline V CDR1 and CDR2: MNHNS, SASEGT. The CDR3 DNA reads as TGTGCCAGCAGTGAAGGCCTAGACAGGGCCTATGGCTACACCTTC. Encoded protein: CASSEGLDRAYGYTF.